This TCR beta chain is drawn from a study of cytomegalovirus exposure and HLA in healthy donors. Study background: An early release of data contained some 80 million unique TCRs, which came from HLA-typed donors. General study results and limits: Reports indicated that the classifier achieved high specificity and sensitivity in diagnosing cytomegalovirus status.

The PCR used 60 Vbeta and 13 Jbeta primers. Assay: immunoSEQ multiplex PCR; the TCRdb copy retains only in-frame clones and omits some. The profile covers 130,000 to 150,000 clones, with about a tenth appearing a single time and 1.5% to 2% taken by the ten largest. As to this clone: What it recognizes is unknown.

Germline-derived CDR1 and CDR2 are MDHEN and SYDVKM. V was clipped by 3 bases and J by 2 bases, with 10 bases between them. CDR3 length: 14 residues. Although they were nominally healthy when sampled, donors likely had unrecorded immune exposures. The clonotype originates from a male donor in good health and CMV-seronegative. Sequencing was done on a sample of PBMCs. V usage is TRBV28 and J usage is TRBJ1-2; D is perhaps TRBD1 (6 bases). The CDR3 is CASSFGDNNYGYTF. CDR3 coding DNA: TGTGCCAGCAGTTTCGGGGACAACAACTATGGCTACACCTTC.